The 31 T cell receptor beta chains in this list originate from one sample, sequenced in a study of cytomegalovirus exposure and HLA in healthy donors. Researchers ran the PCR with 60 Vbeta and 13 Jbeta primers. TCRdb's table, derived via immunoSEQ multiplex PCR, lists solely in-frame clones and lacks some. Of 150,000 to 200,000 clones listed, around 81% are singletons. The sequencing sample was made of PBMCs. Receptors were obtained from a man aged 25 to 40 in good health and CMV-seronegative.

This clone was counted a few times. The rearrangement uses TRBV28 and TRBJ2-7; no clear D. V was trimmed by 6 bases and J by 2 bases, leaving 11 bases between them. Germline CDR1 MDHEN, CDR2 SYDVKM. The CDR3 extends over 13 amino acids. CDR3 loop: CASRPDGAYEQYF. CDR3 coding DNA: TGTGCCAGCAGACCCGACGGAGCCTACGAGCAGTACTTC.

This clone was observed a single time. This chain joins TRBV6-1 and TRBJ1-2, with 7 nucleotides matching TRBD1. The V gene end was trimmed by 1 base and the J gene end by 7 bases; junction bases not matched to a gene: 9. This CDR3 has 15 amino acids. Germline CDR1 MNHNS, CDR2 SASEGT. In DNA, the CDR3 is TGTGCCAGCAGTGAAGGGGGGACAGCGTCGCCTGGCTACACCTTC. Translated, it gives CASSEGGTASPGYTF.

The rearrangement joins TRBV10-2 to TRBJ2-1, with 9 bases lining up with TRBD2. Looked up from germline, CDR1 is WSHSY and CDR2 is SAAADI. The J segment lost 4 bases and the V segment lost 5 bases, leaving 3 bases of the junction unmatched. CDR3 size: 14 residues. The CDR3 here is CASSRLADYNEQFF. The DNA of the CDR3 is TGCGCCAGCAGTCGACTAGCGGATTACAATGAGCAGTTCTTC.

The chain combines TRBV6-1 with TRBJ2-5; tentatively, D is TRBD1 (6 bases). The J call may be mistaken, given a closer DNA end match to TRBJ2-7. The CDR3 has 14 residues. CDR1 and CDR2 (germline): MNHNS, SASEGT. This chain's CDR3 is CASSGLEGGYEQYF. CDR3 nucleotide sequence: TGTGCCAGCAGTGGACTCGAAGGGGGCTACGAGCAGTACTTC.

The sample holds a few counts of this clone. The chain joins TRBV6-5 to TRBJ1-4; 10 bases line up with TRBD1. The V gene's germline CDR1 is MNHEY and CDR2 SVGAGI. The CDR3 extends over 14 amino acids. The junction had 6 bases not matched to a gene; V was cut back by 6 bases and J by 8 bases. The CDR3, as DNA: TGTGCCAGCAGGAAGACAGGGGGCCACGAAAAACTGTTTTTT. As protein: CASRKTGGHEKLFF.

J is TRBJ2-7 and V is TRBV28, with D perhaps matching TRBD1 (5 bases). This CDR3 has 12 residues. Germline V gene sequence: CDR1 MDHEN, CDR2 SYDVKM. V lost 2 bases to trimming and J lost 7 bases, with 9 bases between them. Written as DNA, the CDR3 is TGTGCCAGCAGTTTAATAGGGGCGGAGCAGTACTTC. It is translated as CASSLIGAEQYF.

The chain joins TRBV28 to TRBJ2-2, with 7 bases fitting TRBD1. Germline CDR1 is MDHEN and CDR2 is SYDVKM. The CDR3 totals 16 residues. V shed 3 bases, J shed 4 bases, and the junction held 8 bases outside the gene matches. CDR3 in amino acids: CASSFVKGQFTGELFF. CDR3 bases: TGTGCCAGCAGTTTCGTTAAGGGACAGTTCACCGGGGAGCTGTTTTTT.

This rearrangement joins TRBV7-8 to TRBJ2-1, with a possible D match to TRBD1 (5 bases). Germline V gene lookup returns CDR1 SGHVS and CDR2 FQNEAQ. This CDR3 is 13 amino acids long. V gave up 1 base and J gave up 4 bases, with 5 bases separating them. CDR3 protein: CASSLGQYNEQFF. CDR3 DNA: TGTGCCAGCAGCTTAGGACAGTACAATGAGCAGTTCTTC.

The chain employs TRBV5-1 and TRBJ1-5, with 7 bases lining up with TRBD1. V lost 4 bases and J lost 2; bases outside the gene matches: 3. This CDR3 has 14 residues. Per germline, CDR1 SGHRS and CDR2 YFSETQ. CDR3 coding DNA: TGCGCCAGCAGCATTGGGACAGGCAATCAGCCCCAGCATTTT. Its protein is CASSIGTGNQPQHF.

The V call is TRBV7-3, the J call TRBJ2-1, with 9 nucleotides matching TRBD2. J gave up 8 bases and V 5 bases, and 7 bases lay outside the gene matches. Germline CDR1 reads SGHTA; CDR2 reads FQGTGA. The CDR3 covers 14 residues. The CDR3 nucleotides are TGTGCCAGCAGCCTTAGCGGGAGAGGAGATGAGCAGTTCTTC. Protein product: CASSLSGRGDEQFF.

The V call is TRBV27, the J call TRBJ1-6, with 8 bases fitting TRBD1. Trimming removed 5 bases from V and 7 bases from J; junction bases left unmatched: 7. The V gene's germline CDR1 is MNHEY and CDR2 SMNVEV (reference sequence). This CDR3 comprises 15 residues. CDR3 sequence reads: CASSARGQENSPLHF. Here the CDR3 DNA reads TGTGCCAGCAGTGCCCGGGGACAGGAAAATTCACCCCTCCACTTT.

The chain couples TRBV4-1 to TRBJ2-3; perhaps TRBD2 as D (6 bases). Per germline, CDR1 MGHRA and CDR2 YSYEKL. This CDR3 region has 15 residues. V dropped 0 bases and J dropped 6 bases, with 13 bases sitting between them. The CDR3 here is CASSQEASVADTQYF. As DNA, the CDR3 is TGCGCCAGCAGCCAAGAGGCTAGCGTCGCGGATACGCAGTATTTT.

The chain uses TRBV9 and TRBJ1-1, with 9 bases aligning to TRBD1. Germline V gene lookup returns CDR1 SGDLS and CDR2 YYNGEE. Losses at the gene ends were 2 bases for V and 5 bases for J; bases not matched to a gene: 4. This CDR3 is built from 14 residues. CDR3 DNA sequence: TGTGCCAGCAGCGTTACAGGGGGCAGGACTGAAGCTTTCTTT. This gives the protein CASSVTGGRTEAFF.

V usage is TRBV9 and J usage is TRBJ2-3, with 11 positions matching TRBD2. The CDR3 totals 15 residues. V shed 2 bases, J shed 5 bases, and the junction held 4 bases outside the gene matches. Germline assignment: CDR1 SGDLS and CDR2 YYNGEE. CDR3 loop: CASSVTSGERDTQYF. CDR3 bases: TGTGCCAGCAGCGTGACTAGCGGGGAGAGAGATACGCAGTATTTT.

CDR3 sequence (DNA): TGTGCCATCAGTGAGAATAGTTACAATGAGCAGTTCTTC. This sequence encodes CAISENSYNEQFF. The genes are TRBV10-3 and TRBJ2-1; D is unresolved. The CDR3 extends over 13 amino acids. Germline assignment: CDR1 ENHRY and CDR2 SYGVKD. Trimming shortened V by 2 bases and J by 4 bases, and 6 bases separated the two germline ends.

This chain links TRBV5-4 with TRBJ1-2, with 7 positions matching TRBD1. Germline CDR1 and CDR2: SGHNT and YYREEE (reference sequence). The CDR3 is 13 amino acids. Trimming took 4 bases from V and 6 from J; bases not matched to a gene: 6. The CDR3 sequence: CASSNRQGNGYTF. The CDR3 nucleotides are TGTGCCAGCAGCAATCGACAGGGCAATGGCTACACCTTC.

The CDR3 nucleotides are TGTGCCAGCAGTACCTCGGGACAGGGGGCGACAGGCTATGGCTACACCTTC. It specifies CASSTSGQGATGYGYTF. V usage is TRBV27 and J usage is TRBJ1-2, with 12 bases fitting TRBD1. CDR1 is MNHEY, CDR2 SMNVEV, per germline (reference sequence). The CDR3 contains 17 residues. After removal of 5 bases from V and 4 bases from J, the junction contained 11 bases not matched to a gene.

V and J are TRBV14 and TRBJ2-7, with 10 nucleotides matching TRBD1. The trim removed 4 bases at V and 4 bases at J, leaving 7 bases unmatched. CDR3 length: 15 amino acids. Germline-derived CDR1 and CDR2 are SGHDN and FVKESK. CDR3: CASSPTGQGIYEQYF. In nucleotides, the CDR3 is TGTGCCAGCAGCCCAACGGGACAGGGGATTTACGAGCAGTACTTC. Drawing the rest from reference TRBV14 and TRBJ2-7, the complete variable domain is EAGVTQFPSHSVIEKGQTVTLRCDPISGHDNLYWYRRVMGKEIKFLLHFVKESKQDESGMPNNRFLAERTGGTYSTLKVQPAELEDSGVYFCASSPTGQGIYEQYFGPGTRLTVT.

The V call is TRBV6-5, the J call TRBJ2-1; 11 bases agree with TRBD2. The ends lost 6 bases at V and 8 bases at J; junction bases unmatched: 9. This CDR3 spans 15 amino acids. CDR1 and CDR2 (germline): MNHEY, SVGAGI. The CDR3 sequence: CASSITSGSWHEQFF. CDR3 bases: TGTGCCAGCAGCATCACTAGCGGGAGTTGGCATGAGCAGTTCTTC.

The J gene is TRBJ1-1, the V gene TRBV5-1; 10 positions agree with TRBD1. With 1 base clipped from V and 6 bases from J, the junction kept 3 bases outside the gene matches. The CDR3 runs 14 residues. From germline, CDR1 is SGHRS and CDR2 YFSETQ. The CDR3 sequence is CASSLWTGGAEAFF. Written as DNA, the CDR3 is TGCGCCAGCAGCTTGTGGACAGGGGGGGCTGAAGCTTTCTTT. The variable domain in full, completed from reference TRBV5-1 and TRBJ1-1, reads KAGVTQTPRYLIKTRGQQVTLSCSPISGHRSVSWYQQTPGQGLQFLFEYFSETQRNKGNFPGRFSGRQFSNSRSEMNVSTLELGDSALYLCASSLWTGGAEAFFGQGTRLTVV.

The rearrangement joins TRBV7-2 to TRBJ2-2, with 10 bases that match TRBD2. The junction had 10 bases not matched to a gene; V was cut back by 7 bases and J by 5 bases. CDR3 size: 16 residues. Germline-derived CDR1 and CDR2 are SGHTA and FQGNSA. CDR3 in amino acids: CASKTLAGVVTGELFF. In DNA, the CDR3 is TGTGCCAGCAAAACCCTAGCGGGAGTTGTTACCGGGGAGCTGTTTTTT.

For the CDR3, the DNA is TGTGCCAGCAGTGAAGCGCTTCTTGGGGGGGGTAAAGGGCTACGGGAAAAACTGTTTTTT. Amino acids: CASSEALLGGGKGLREKLFF. This chain uses TRBV6-1 with TRBJ1-4, with a tentative D call TRBD1 (5 bases). Germline values: CDR1 MNHNS, CDR2 SASEGT. With 0 bases removed from V and 8 bases from J, the gap between germline ends came to 28 bases. The CDR3 contains 20 residues.

The chain recombines TRBV2 with TRBJ1-6; D is unclear. From germline, CDR1 is SNHLY and CDR2 FYNNEI. The CDR3 contains 15 residues. V gave up 3 bases and J gave up 2 bases, with 8 bases separating them. The CDR3: CASSEVVPYNSPLHF. The CDR3 DNA is TGTGCCAGCAGTGAGGTAGTCCCCTATAATTCACCCCTCCACTTT.

This clone was detected only once. The genes are TRBV30 and TRBJ2-7; 11 bases align to TRBD2. Per the germline V gene, CDR1 is GTSNPN and CDR2 is SVGIG (reference sequence). The CDR3 runs 13 residues. With 7 bases clipped from V and 4 bases from J, the junction kept 6 bases outside the gene matches. DNA for the CDR3: TGTGCCTCCCCCGGGACTAGCGGTTACGAGCAGTACTTC. Encoded protein: CASPGTSGYEQYF.

CDR3: CASRSGTGVNYGYTF. The CDR3 DNA is TGTGCCAGCAGGTCCGGGACAGGTGTTAACTATGGCTACACCTTC. J is TRBJ1-2 and V is TRBV28, with 8 positions matching TRBD1. The CDR3 is 15 residues long. Germline V lookup: CDR1 MDHEN, CDR2 SYDVKM. With V trimmed by 6 bases and J by 1 base, 7 bases remained unmatched.

The CDR3 protein is CASSSPGTAEQYF. CDR3 sequence (DNA): TGTGCCAGCAGCTCACCCGGGACAGCCGAGCAGTACTTC. The chain links TRBV7-2 to TRBJ2-7; TRBD1 matches at 7 bases. Unmatched junction bases numbered 6, after V lost 4 bases and J lost 6 bases. The CDR3 loop spans 13 amino acids. The germline V gene encodes CDR1 SGHTA and CDR2 FQGNSA.

This clone has a handful of counts. The chain recombines TRBV6-1 with TRBJ2-2; tentatively, D is TRBD2 (5 bases). Trimming removed 6 bases at V and 3 bases at J, with 14 bases between. This CDR3 has 15 amino acids. The germline gives CDR1 MNHNS, CDR2 SASEGT. This chain's CDR3 is CASRTGTADTGELFF. CDR3 in DNA: TGTGCCAGCAGGACGGGCACAGCGGACACCGGGGAGCTGTTTTTT.

This rearrangement joins TRBV6-5 to TRBJ1-1, with TRBD1 as a possible D gene (6 bases). In germline, CDR1 is MNHEY, CDR2 SVGAGI. The CDR3 totals 13 residues. V gave up 11 bases and J gave up 4 bases, with 17 bases separating them. The CDR3 nucleotides read TGTGCCTGCCATCGACAGGTCGGCACTGAAGCTTTCTTT. It yields the protein CACHRQVGTEAFF.

This chain joins TRBV19 and TRBJ1-1; no clear D gene. V was trimmed by 5 bases and J by 0 bases, leaving 7 bases between them. The V gene's germline CDR1 is LNHDA and CDR2 SQIVND (reference sequence). CDR3 size: 13 residues. The CDR3 sequence is CASSPQLNTEAFF. DNA of the CDR3: TGTGCCAGTAGTCCACAGTTGAACACTGAAGCTTTCTTT.

The rearrangement joins TRBV28 to TRBJ2-7; the D gene is possibly TRBD2 (7 bases). This CDR3 comprises 13 residues. Looked up from germline, CDR1 is MDHEN and CDR2 is SYDVKM. V was cut by 7 bases and J by 7 bases, with 17 bases left in between. CDR3 nucleotides: TGTGCCAGCACCGGGGGGCTCCTTGGTGAGCAGTACTTC. Its protein is CASTGGLLGEQYF.

The V gene is TRBV5-1, the J gene TRBJ1-5, with 7 nucleotides matching TRBD1. The V gene end was trimmed by 4 bases and the J gene end by 3 bases; junction bases not matched to a gene: 7. CDR1 and CDR2 (germline): SGHRS, YFSETQ. The CDR3 is 15 residues long. The CDR3 here is CASSTTGAYNQPQHF. The CDR3 region has the DNA TGCGCCAGCAGCACTACAGGGGCTTACAATCAGCCCCAGCATTTT.